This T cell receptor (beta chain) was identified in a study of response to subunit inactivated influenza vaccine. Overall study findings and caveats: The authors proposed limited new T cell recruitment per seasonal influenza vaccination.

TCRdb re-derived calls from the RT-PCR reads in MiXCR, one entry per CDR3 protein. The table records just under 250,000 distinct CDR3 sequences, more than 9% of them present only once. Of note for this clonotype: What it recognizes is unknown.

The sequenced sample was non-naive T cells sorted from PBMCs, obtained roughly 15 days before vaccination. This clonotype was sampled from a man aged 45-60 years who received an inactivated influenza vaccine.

CDR3 residues: CASRSGTTYNEQFF. The CDR3 DNA follows: TGTGCCAGTAGATCCGGGACTACCTACAATGAGCAGTTCTTC. V usage is TRBV19 and J usage is TRBJ2-1; 7 bases map to TRBD2. The J segment lost 2 bases and the V segment lost 6 bases, leaving 4 bases of the junction unmatched. Germline CDR1 LNHDA, CDR2 SQIVND (reference sequence). The length of the CDR3 is 14 residues.